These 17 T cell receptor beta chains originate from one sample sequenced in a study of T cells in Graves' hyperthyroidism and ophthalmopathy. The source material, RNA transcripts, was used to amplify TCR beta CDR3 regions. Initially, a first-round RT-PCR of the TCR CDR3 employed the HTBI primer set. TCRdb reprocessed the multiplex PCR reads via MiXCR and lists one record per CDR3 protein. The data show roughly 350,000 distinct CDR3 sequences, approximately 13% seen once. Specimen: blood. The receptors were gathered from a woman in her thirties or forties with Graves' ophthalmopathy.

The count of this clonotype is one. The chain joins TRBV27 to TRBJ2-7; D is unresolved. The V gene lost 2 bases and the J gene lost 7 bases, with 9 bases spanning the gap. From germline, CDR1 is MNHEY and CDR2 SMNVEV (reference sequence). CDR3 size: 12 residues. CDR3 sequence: CASSLVGQEQYF. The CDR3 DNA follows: TGTGCCAGCAGTTTAGTGGGCCAGGAGCAGTACTTC.

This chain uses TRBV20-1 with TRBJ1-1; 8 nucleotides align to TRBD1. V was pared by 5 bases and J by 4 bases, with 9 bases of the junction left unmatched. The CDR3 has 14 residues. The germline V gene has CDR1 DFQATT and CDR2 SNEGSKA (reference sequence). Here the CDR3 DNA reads TGCAGTGCTGAGCCTGGACAGGGAGGCACTGAAGCTTTCTTT. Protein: CSAEPGQGGTEAFF.

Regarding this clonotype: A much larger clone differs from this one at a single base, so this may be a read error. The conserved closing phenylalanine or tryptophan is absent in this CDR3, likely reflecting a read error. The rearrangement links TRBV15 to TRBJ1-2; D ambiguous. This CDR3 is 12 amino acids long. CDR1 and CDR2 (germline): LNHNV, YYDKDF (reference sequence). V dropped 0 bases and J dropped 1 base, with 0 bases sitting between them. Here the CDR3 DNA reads TGTGCCACCAGCAGAGATAACTATGGCTACACCCTC. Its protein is CATSRDNYGYTL.

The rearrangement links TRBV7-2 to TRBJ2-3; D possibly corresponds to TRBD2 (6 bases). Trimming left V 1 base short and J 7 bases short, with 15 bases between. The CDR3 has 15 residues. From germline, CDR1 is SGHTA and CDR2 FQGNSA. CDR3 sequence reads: CASSLVTFAGNTQYF. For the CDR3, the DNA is TGTGCCAGCAGCTTAGTGACCTTTGCGGGAAATACGCAGTATTTT.

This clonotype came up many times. DNA for the CDR3: TGTGCCAGCAGCTTTGGGGGGCGCGAAGGCTACACCTTC. Its translation: CASSFGGREGYTF. V usage is TRBV7-9 and J usage is TRBJ1-2; maybe TRBD1 (6 bases). The germline V and J ends were trimmed by 3 bases and 8 bases, with 13 bases remaining between them. The CDR3 loop spans 13 amino acids. Germline CDR1 SEHNR, CDR2 FQNEAQ (reference sequence).

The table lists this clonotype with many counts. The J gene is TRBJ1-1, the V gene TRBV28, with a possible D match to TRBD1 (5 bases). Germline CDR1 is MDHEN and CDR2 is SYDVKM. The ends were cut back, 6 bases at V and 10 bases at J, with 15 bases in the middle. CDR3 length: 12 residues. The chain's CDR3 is CASSKQARGAFF. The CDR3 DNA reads TGTGCCAGCAGCAAACAGGCACGTGGAGCTTTCTTT.

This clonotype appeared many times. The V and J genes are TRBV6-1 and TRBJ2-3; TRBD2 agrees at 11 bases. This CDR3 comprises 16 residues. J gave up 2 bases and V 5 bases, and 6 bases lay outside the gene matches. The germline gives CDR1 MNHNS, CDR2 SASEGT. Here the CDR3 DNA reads TGTGCCAGCAGTACACTAGCGGGGGCCCTCACAGATACGCAGTATTTT. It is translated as CASSTLAGALTDTQYF.

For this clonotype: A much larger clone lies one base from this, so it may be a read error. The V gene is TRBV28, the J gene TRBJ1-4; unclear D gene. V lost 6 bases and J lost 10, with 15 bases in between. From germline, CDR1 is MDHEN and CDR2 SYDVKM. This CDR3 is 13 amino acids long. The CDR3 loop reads CASSPGRVGKLFF. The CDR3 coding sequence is TGTGCCAGCAGCCCAGGACGGGTGGGAAAACTGTTTTTT.

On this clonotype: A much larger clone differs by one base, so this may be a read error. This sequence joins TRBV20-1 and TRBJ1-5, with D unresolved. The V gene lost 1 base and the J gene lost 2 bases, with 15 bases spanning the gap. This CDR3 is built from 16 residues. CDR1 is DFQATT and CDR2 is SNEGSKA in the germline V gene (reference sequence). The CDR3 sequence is CSARASSFSGNQPQHF. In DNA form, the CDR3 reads TGCAGTGCTAGAGCTAGTAGCTTCAGCGGCAATCAGCCCCAGCATTTT.

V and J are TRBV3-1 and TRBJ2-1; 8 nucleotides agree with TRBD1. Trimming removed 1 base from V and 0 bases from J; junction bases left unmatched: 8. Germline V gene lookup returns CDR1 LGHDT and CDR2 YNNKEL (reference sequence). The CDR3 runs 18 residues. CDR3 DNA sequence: TGTGCCAGCAGCCAAGCCCTTCAGGGGGCTGGCTCCTACAATGAGCAGTTCTTC. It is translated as CASSQALQGAGSYNEQFF.

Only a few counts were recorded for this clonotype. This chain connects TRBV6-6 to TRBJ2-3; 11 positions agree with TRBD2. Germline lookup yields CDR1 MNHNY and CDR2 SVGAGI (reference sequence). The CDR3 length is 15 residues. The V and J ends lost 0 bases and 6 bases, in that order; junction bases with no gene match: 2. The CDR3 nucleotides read TGTGCCAGCAGTTACTCGACTAGCGGGGTGGATACGCAGTATTTT. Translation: CASSYSTSGVDTQYF.

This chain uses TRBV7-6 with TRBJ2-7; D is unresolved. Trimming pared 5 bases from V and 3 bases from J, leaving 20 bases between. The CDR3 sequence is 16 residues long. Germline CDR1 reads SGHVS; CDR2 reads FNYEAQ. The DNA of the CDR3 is TGTGCCAGCAGCCTCCAGTTCGGTAACGCAAACTACGAGCAGTACTTC. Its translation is CASSLQFGNANYEQYF.

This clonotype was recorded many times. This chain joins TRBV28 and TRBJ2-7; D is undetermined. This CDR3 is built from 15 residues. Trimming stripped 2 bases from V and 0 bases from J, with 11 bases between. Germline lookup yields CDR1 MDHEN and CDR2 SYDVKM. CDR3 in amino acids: CASSLPDPRSYEQYF. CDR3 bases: TGTGCCAGCAGTTTACCAGACCCCCGCTCCTACGAGCAGTACTTC.

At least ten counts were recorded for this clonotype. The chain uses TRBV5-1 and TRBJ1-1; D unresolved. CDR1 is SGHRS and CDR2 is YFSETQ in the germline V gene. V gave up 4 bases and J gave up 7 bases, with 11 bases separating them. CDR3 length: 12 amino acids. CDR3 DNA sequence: TGCGCCAGCAGCGTGAATTGGGGTGAAGCTTTCTTT. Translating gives CASSVNWGEAFF.

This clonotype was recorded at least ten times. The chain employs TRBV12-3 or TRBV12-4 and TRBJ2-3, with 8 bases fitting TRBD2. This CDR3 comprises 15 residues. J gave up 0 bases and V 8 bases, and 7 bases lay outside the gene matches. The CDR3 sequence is CASGGSGISTDTQYF. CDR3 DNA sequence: TGTGCCAGCGGGGGTAGCGGGATAAGCACAGATACGCAGTATTTT.

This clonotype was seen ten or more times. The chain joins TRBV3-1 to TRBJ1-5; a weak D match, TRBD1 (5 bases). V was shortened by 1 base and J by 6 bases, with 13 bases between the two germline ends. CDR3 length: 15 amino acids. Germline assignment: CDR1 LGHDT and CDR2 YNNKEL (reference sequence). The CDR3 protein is CASSQGGTQGQPQHF. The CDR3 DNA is TGTGCCAGCAGCCAAGGTGGGACCCAAGGTCAGCCCCAGCATTTT.

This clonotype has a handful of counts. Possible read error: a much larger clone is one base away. CDR3 sequence reads: CTSSPRQTEAFF. The CDR3 nucleotides are TGTACCAGCAGCCCGCGACAGACTGAAGCTTTCTTT. The J gene is TRBJ1-1, the V gene TRBV11-2; maybe TRBD1 (5 bases). From germline, CDR1 is SGHAT and CDR2 FQNNGV. CDR3 length equals 12 residues.